This T cell receptor (beta chain) was captured in a study of monozygotic twins with inflammatory bowel disease. Study-level points and caveats: Possibly because of limited power, concordant and discordant twins showed no difference in repertoire similarity. Among T cells, the various subtypes were not distinguishable. Against healthy co-twins, IBD patients had lower TCRbeta diversity (measured by inverse Simpson). Relative clonotype sharing with others was diminished in IBD patients versus healthy twins, particularly with disease activity.

Worth noting for this clonotype: What it binds is not known.

The length of the CDR3 is 12 residues. Germline-derived CDR1 and CDR2 are SGHVS and FQNEAQ. Reanalyzing the 5' RACE reads, TCRdb keeps one entry per CDR3 protein, without DNA. In total, the table holds 350,000 to 400,000 distinct CDR3 sequences. The clonotype was recovered from a human donor with ulcerative colitis or Crohn's disease, or a healthy co-twin of an affected twin (not recorded which). The chain has TRBV7-8 and TRBJ2-7. The sequenced sample consisted of blood. The CDR3: CASSLNLYEQYF. The full variable domain, rest sourced from reference TRBV7-8 and TRBJ2-7, is GAGVSQSPRYKVAKRGQDVALRCDPISGHVSLFWYQQALGQGPEFLTYFQNEAQLDKSGLPSDRFFAERPEGSVSTLKIQRTQQEDSAVYLCASSLNLYEQYFGPGTRLTVT.